The source of this T cell receptor (beta chain) is a study of blood T cell repertoires in COVID-19. V was cut by 0 bases and J by 2 bases, with 9 bases left in between. Germline V gene lookup returns CDR1 MNHEY and CDR2 SMNVEV (reference sequence). The CDR3 is made up of 15 amino acids. Profiled with immunoSEQ multiplex PCR; TCRdb holds only in-frame clones, not every one. This repertoire shows hundreds of thousands of clones, 75% to 95% found once; its top ten account for around 1.8%. The chain joins TRBV27 to TRBJ2-3; D is possibly TRBD2 (6 bases). The TCR originated in a woman aged 18-29 years who had recovered from COVID-19. The sequenced material came from PBMCs or T cells enriched from blood (not recorded which). CDR3 sequence: CASSLSEGDTDTQYF. CDR3 bases: TGTGCCAGCAGTTTATCGGAGGGCGACACAGATACGCAGTATTTT.